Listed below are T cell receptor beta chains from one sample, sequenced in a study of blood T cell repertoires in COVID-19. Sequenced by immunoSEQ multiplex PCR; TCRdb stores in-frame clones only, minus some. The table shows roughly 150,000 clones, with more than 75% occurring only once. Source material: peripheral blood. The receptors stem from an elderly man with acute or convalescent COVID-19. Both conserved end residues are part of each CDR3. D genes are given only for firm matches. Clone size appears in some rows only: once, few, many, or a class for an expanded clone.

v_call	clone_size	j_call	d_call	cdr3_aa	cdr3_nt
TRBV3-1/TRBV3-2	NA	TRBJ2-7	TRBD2	CASSHSAGGEQYF	TGTGCCAGCAGCCACAGTGCGGGGGGCGAGCAGTACTTC
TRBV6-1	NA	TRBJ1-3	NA	CASSEAGGTFSGNTIYF	TGTGCCAGCAGTGAAGCGGGGGGGACCTTCTCTGGAAACACCATATATTTT
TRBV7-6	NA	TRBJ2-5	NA	CASSLSSYQETQYF	TGTGCCAGCAGCTTGTCCAGTTACCAAGAGACCCAGTACTTC
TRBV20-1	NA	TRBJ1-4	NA	CSASNDIAGNEKLFF	TGCAGTGCTAGTAATGATATTGCGGGAAATGAAAAACTGTTTTTT
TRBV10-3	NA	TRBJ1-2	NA	CASGEGAPFGYTF	TGTGCCAGTGGGGAAGGGGCCCCCTTCGGCTACACCTTC
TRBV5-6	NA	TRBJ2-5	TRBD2	CASSLLSGGPETQYF	TGTGCCAGCAGCTTGTTATCGGGGGGTCCAGAGACCCAGTACTTC
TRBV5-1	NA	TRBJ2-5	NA	CASSSPGQIETQYF	TGCGCCAGCAGCTCTCCGGGACAAATAGAGACCCAGTACTTC
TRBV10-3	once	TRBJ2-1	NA	CAINGEPRGNEQFF	TGTGCCATCAATGGGGAACCCCGGGGGAATGAGCAGTTCTTC
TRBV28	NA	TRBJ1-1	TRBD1	CASRRHPGTGNTEAFF	TGTGCCAGCAGACGCCACCCCGGGACAGGGAACACTGAAGCTTTCTTT
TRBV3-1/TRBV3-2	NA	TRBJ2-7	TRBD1	CASGQADYEQYF	TGTGCCAGTGGACAGGCTGACTACGAGCAGTACTTC
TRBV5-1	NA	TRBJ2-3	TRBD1	CASSPSGGDTQYF	TGCGCCAGCAGCCCTTCAGGGGGAGATACGCAGTATTTT
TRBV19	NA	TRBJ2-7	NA	CASSKGPGSSYEQYF	TGTGCCAGTAGTAAAGGACCCGGGAGCTCCTACGAGCAGTACTTC
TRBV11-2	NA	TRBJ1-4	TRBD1	CASSPWTGREKLFF	TGTGCCAGCAGTCCATGGACAGGGAGGGAAAAACTGTTTTTT
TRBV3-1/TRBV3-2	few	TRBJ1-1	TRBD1	CASSQGQGVNTEAFF	TGTGCCAGCAGCCAAGGACAGGGCGTGAACACTGAAGCTTTCTTT
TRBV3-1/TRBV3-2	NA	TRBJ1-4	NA	CASSPPQGTNEKLFF	TGTGCCAGCAGCCCCCCCCAGGGCACTAATGAAAAACTGTTTTTT
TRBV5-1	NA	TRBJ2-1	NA	CASSLDPGVFGNEQFF	TGCGCCAGCAGCTTGGATCCGGGGGTTTTCGGGAATGAGCAGTTCTTC
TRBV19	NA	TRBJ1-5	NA	CASSIRQNQPQHF	TGTGCCAGTAGTATAAGACAGAATCAGCCCCAGCATTTT
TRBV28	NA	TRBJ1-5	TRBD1	CASSFPRRQGAYSNQPQHF	TGTGCCAGCAGTTTCCCCCGTCGACAGGGGGCCTATAGCAATCAGCCCCAGCATTTT
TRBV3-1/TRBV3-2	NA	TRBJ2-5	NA	CASSPQIPGVMETQYF	TGTGCCAGCTCCCCGCAAATACCGGGGGTCATGGAGACCCAGTACTTC
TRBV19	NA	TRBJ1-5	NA	CASSIGGINQPQHF	TGTGCCAGTAGTATAGGAGGGATCAATCAGCCCCAGCATTTT
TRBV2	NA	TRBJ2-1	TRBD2	CASREGLASNEQFF	TGTGCCAGCAGAGAGGGACTAGCCTCCAATGAGCAGTTCTTC
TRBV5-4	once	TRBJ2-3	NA	CASSRGRTITDTQYF	TGTGCCAGCAGCCGGGGACGGACTATAACAGATACGCAGTATTTT
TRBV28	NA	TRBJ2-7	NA	CASRTGIYEQYF	TGTGCCAGCAGAACCGGGATCTACGAGCAGTACTTC
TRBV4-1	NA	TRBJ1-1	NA	CASSQDSSTLNTEAFF	TGCGCCAGCAGCCAAGATTCTAGCACCTTGAACACTGAAGCTTTCTTT
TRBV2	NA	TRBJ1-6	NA	CASRFQGPSPLHF	TGTGCCAGCAGGTTCCAGGGGCCATCACCCCTCCACTTT
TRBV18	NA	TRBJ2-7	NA	CASSPGPPFYEQYF	TGTGCCAGCTCACCGGGGCCCCCCTTCTACGAGCAGTACTTC
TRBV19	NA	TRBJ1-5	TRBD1	CASRSTGTENQPQHF	TGTGCCAGTAGATCTACCGGGACAGAGAATCAGCCCCAGCATTTT
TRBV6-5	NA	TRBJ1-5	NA	CASSIAQGSNQPQHF	TGTGCCAGCAGTATCGCACAGGGTAGCAATCAGCCCCAGCATTTT
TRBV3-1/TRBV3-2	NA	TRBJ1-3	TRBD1	CASSQVDRVIGNTIYF	TGTGCCAGCAGCCAAGTAGACAGGGTGATCGGAAACACCATATATTTT
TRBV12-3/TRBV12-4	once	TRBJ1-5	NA	CASSFNSNQPQHF	TGTGCCAGCAGTTTCAATAGCAATCAGCCCCAGCATTTT
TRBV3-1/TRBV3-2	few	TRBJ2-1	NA	CASSQDPWAREQFF	TGTGCCAGCAGCCAAGATCCCTGGGCTCGTGAGCAGTTCTTC
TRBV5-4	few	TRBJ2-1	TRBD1	CASSLPGQGHDEQFF	TGTGCCAGCAGCTTGCCGGGACAGGGACACGATGAGCAGTTCTTC
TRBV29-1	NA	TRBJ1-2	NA	CSVGEGYGYTF	TGCAGCGTTGGGGAGGGCTATGGCTACACCTTC
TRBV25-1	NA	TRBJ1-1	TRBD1	CASSEISQGVGAFF	TGTGCCAGCAGTGAAATAAGTCAGGGGGTCGGGGCTTTCTTT
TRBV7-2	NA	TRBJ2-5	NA	CASSLLFGESQETQYF	TGTGCCAGCAGCTTGTTATTTGGAGAATCTCAAGAGACCCAGTACTTC
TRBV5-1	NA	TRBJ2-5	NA	CASSLAGAETQYF	TGCGCCAGCAGCTTGGCAGGTGCGGAGACCCAGTACTTC
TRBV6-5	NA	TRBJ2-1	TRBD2	CASSYSGGRGHNEQFF	TGTGCCAGCAGTTACTCGGGGGGGAGAGGGCACAATGAGCAGTTCTTC
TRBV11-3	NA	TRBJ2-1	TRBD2	CASSPGGLAGVGNEQFF	TGTGCCAGCAGCCCCGGGGGGTTAGCGGGAGTGGGCAATGAGCAGTTCTTC
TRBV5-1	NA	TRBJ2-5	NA	CASSLEGPQYF	TGCGCCAGCAGCTTGGAGGGGCCCCAGTACTTC
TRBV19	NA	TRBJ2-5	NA	CASSIGPGQRQETQYF	TGTGCCAGTAGTATCGGGCCCGGACAGCGCCAAGAGACCCAGTACTTC
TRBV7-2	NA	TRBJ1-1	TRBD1	CASSLGTGRAFF	TGTGCCAGCAGCTTAGGGACAGGAAGAGCTTTCTTT
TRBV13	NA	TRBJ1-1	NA	CASSLAGTEAFF	TGTGCCAGCAGCTTGGCGGGGACTGAAGCTTTCTTT
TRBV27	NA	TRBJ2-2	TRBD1	CASSWGADRATGELFF	TGTGCCAGCAGTTGGGGGGCGGACAGGGCCACCGGGGAGCTGTTTTTT
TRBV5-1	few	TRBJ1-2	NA	CASSSTDNWGGYTF	TGCGCCAGCAGCTCGACGGACAACTGGGGTGGCTACACCTTC
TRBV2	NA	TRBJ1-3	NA	CASRQGSGNTIYF	TGTGCCAGCCGTCAGGGCTCTGGAAACACCATATATTTT
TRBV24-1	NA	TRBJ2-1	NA	CATSVSFAGSSEQFF	TGTGCCACCAGTGTCTCGTTCGCAGGATCGTCTGAGCAGTTCTTC
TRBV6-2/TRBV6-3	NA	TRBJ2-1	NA	CASSYSGGGHNEQFF	TGTGCCAGCAGTTACTCGGGAGGGGGGCACAATGAGCAGTTCTTC
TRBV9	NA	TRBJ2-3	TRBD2	CASSETSGGITDTQYF	TGTGCCAGCAGCGAAACTAGCGGGGGTATCACAGATACGCAGTATTTT